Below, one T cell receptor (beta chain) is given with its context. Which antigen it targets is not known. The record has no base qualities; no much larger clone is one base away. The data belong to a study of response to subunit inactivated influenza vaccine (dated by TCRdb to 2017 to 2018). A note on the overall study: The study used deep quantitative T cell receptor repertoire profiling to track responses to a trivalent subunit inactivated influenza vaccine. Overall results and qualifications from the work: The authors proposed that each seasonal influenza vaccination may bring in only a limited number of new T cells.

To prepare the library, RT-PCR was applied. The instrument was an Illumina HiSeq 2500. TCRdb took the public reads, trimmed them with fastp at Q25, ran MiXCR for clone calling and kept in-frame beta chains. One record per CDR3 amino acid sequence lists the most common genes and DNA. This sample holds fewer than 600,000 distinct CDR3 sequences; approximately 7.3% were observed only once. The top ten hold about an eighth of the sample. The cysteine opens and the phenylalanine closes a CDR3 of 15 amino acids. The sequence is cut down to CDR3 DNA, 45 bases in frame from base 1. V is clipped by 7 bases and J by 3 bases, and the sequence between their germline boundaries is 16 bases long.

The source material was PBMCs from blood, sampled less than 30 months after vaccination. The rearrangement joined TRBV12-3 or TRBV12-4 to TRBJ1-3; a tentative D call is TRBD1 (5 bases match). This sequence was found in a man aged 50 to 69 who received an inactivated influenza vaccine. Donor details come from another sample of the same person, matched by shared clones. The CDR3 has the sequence CASINPGAGGNTIYF. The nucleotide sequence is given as TGTGCCAGCATCAACCCCGGGGCAGGTGGAAACACCATATATTTT.